This T cell receptor (beta chain) is from a study of vaccination and CD4 T cells after COVID-19. Noted treatment: approximately nine-day PBMC culture with coronavirus spike peptide pools or control peptides (ViraFEST assay). Pre-COVID-19 pandemic sampling (2011-2018) yielded the unexposed donor's CD4+ T cells. ViraFEST grew antigen-specific T cells using peptide pools, then sequenced TCRs. This clonotype has a handful of counts. Antigen unknown. Oncomine TCR Beta short-read sequencing was applied to DNA from cultured CD4+ T cells. Investigators isolated genomic DNA from cultured CD4+ T cells. TCRdb analysed the PCR reads with MiXCR anew, one entry per CDR3 protein. The table includes some 8,200 distinct CDR3 sequences, around two fifths detected once. The ends lost 6 bases at V and 4 bases at J; junction bases unmatched: 5. The CDR3 runs to 15 residues. Per the germline V gene, CDR1 is SNHLY and CDR2 is FYNNEI.

Sequencing was performed on CD4+ T cells from blood, cultured in vitro. The chain combines TRBV2 with TRBJ2-5, with TRBD2 matching 13 bases. The sequence came from a human donor in good health. In DNA form, the CDR3 reads TGTGCCAGCAGCGCACTAGCGGGGGGGGGAGAGACCCAGTACTTC. Translating it yields CASSALAGGGETQYF. Combining the CDR3 with reference TRBV2 and TRBJ2-5 gives the whole variable domain EPEVTQTPSHQVTQMGQEVILRCVPISNHLYFYWYRQILGQKVEFLVSFYNNEISEKSEIFDDQFSVERPDGSNFTLKIRSTKLEDSAMYFCASSALAGGGETQYFGPGTRLLVL.